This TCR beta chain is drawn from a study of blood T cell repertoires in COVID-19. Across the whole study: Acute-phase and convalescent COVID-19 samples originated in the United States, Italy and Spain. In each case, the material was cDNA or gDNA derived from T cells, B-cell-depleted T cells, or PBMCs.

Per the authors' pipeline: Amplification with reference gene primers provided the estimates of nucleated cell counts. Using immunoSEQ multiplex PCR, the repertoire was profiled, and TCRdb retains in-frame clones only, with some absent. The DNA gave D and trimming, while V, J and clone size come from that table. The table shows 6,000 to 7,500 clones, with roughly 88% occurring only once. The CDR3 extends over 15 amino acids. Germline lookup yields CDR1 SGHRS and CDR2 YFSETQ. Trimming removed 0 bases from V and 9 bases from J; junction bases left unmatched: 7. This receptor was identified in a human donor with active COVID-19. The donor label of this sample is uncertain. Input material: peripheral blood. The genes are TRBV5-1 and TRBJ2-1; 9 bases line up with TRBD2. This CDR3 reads CASSLASGAGGEQFF. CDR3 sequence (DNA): TGCGCCAGCAGCTTGGCTAGCGGGGCGGGAGGTGAGCAGTTCTTC.